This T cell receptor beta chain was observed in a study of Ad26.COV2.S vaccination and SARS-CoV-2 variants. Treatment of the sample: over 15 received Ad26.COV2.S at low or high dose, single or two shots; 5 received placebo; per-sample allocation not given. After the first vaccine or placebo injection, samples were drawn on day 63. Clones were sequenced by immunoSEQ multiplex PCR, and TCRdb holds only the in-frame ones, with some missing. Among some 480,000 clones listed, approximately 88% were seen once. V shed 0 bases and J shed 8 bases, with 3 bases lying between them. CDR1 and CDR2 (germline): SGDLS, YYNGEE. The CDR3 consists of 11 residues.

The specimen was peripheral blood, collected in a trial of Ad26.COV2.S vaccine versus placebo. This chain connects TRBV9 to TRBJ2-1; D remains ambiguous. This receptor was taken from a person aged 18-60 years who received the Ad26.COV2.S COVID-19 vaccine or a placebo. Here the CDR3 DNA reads TGTGCCAGCAGCGTAGTGGATGAGCAGTTCTTC. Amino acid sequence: CASSVVDEQFF.